Following are 22 T cell receptor beta chains from one sample sequenced in a study of cytomegalovirus exposure and HLA in healthy donors. Sequencing was performed with immunoSEQ multiplex PCR; in TCRdb, only in-frame clones are kept and a portion is missing. The table records 71,000 or so clones, approximately 96% of them present only once. Source material: PBMCs. The receptors shown here come from a man aged 18 to 35 in good health and CMV-seropositive.

This sequence joins TRBV21-1 and TRBJ2-7; no check of the table's D call, TRBD1, against the DNA was made. TRBV21-1 is tagged as a pseudogene. The CDR3 is made up of 11 amino acids. CDR3 in DNA: TGTGCCAGCAAAAATGGACAGGACTATATATTC. It codes for CASKNGQDYIF.

J is TRBJ2-5 and V is TRBV25-1; no clear D gene. Germline V gene lookup returns CDR1 MGHDK and CDR2 SYGVNS. The CDR3 is 15 residues long. V was pared by 1 base and J by 5 bases, with 14 bases between. In DNA, the CDR3 is TGTGCCAGCAGTGAATGGAGAGGCGTTATCGAGACCCAGTACTTC. It encodes CASSEWRGVIETQYF.

This chain uses TRBV18 with TRBJ2-7; a weak D match, TRBD1 (6 bases). CDR3 length: 17 amino acids. Germline CDR1 is KGHSH and CDR2 is LQKENI. The V and J ends lost 3 bases and 4 bases respectively, with 22 bases between them. The CDR3 DNA reads as TGTGCCAGCTCACCTTGGGACACATTTAGGGGAGATTACGAGCAGTACTTC. This encodes CASSPWDTFRGDYEQYF.

V and J are TRBV11-2 and TRBJ2-3; tentative D call: TRBD2 (5 bases). Germline loops: CDR1 SGHAT, CDR2 FQNNGV. Trimming stripped 5 bases from V and 6 bases from J, with 15 bases between. The CDR3 extends over 14 amino acids. The CDR3 reads CASSGTEESDTQYF. For the CDR3, the DNA is TGTGCCAGCAGCGGAACGGAGGAATCGGATACGCAGTATTTT.

This clone was found once. The chain joins TRBV4-1 to TRBJ1-5; TRBD1 might be the D (6 bases). Germline V gene data show CDR1 as MGHRA and CDR2 as YSYEKL. This CDR3 comprises 18 residues. V gave up 2 bases and J gave up 3 bases, with 20 bases separating them. CDR3 region: CASSQPLGRRGFNQPQHF. The CDR3 bases are TGCGCCAGCAGCCAACCCCTCGGGCGCAGGGGATTCAATCAGCCCCAGCATTTT.

The rearrangement links TRBV7-8 to TRBJ2-1; weak D call: TRBD2 (5 bases). Germline-derived CDR1 and CDR2 are SGHVS and FQNEAQ. The germline V and J ends were trimmed by 10 bases and 9 bases, with 19 bases remaining between them. The CDR3 extends over 13 amino acids. The CDR3 DNA follows: TGTGCCAAATCTTCCGGGGTAACGGGTGAGCAGTTCTTC. This translates into CAKSSGVTGEQFF.

The chain combines TRBV11-3 with TRBJ2-1, with 7 bases lining up with TRBD2. Unmatched junction bases numbered 10, after V lost 3 bases and J lost 2 bases. CDR1 is SGHNT and CDR2 is YENEEA in the germline V gene. The CDR3 is made up of 17 amino acids. The CDR3 loop reads CASSFSPGAGAYNEQFF. The CDR3 nucleotides read TGTGCCAGCAGCTTCTCACCCGGGGCGGGAGCCTACAATGAGCAGTTCTTC.

This chain connects TRBV2 to TRBJ1-4, with no clear D. This CDR3 has 14 amino acids. CDR1 is SNHLY, CDR2 FYNNEI, per germline. Trimming took off 6 bases at V and 3 bases at J, with 11 bases between the two ends. This CDR3 is CASRLTGANEKLFF. The CDR3 nucleotides read TGTGCCAGCAGGCTGACGGGTGCTAATGAAAAACTGTTTTTT.

The chain uses TRBV4-1 and TRBJ2-2; D remains unclear. Germline CDR1 reads MGHRA; CDR2 reads YSYEKL. V dropped 2 bases and J dropped 6 bases, with 7 bases sitting between them. CDR3 size: 13 residues. This CDR3 reads CASSQSVPGELFF. In DNA, the CDR3 is TGCGCCAGCAGCCAATCGGTTCCCGGGGAGCTGTTTTTT.

V gene TRBV11-2 combines with J gene TRBJ2-2; TRBD2 might be the D (5 bases). V shed 6 bases and J shed 6 bases, with 17 bases lying between them. Germline lookup yields CDR1 SGHAT and CDR2 FQNNGV. CDR3 size: 15 residues. CDR3 DNA sequence: TGTGCCAGCAGACGTAGCGACAACCTTTCCGGGGAGCTGTTTTTT. This sequence encodes CASRRSDNLSGELFF.

The chain couples TRBV28 to TRBJ2-7; possible D gene TRBD2, 5 bases. Between the trimmed V and J ends, which lost 5 bases and 3 bases, there was a span of 23 bases. CDR1 and CDR2 from the germline V gene are MDHEN and SYDVKM. CDR3 length: 17 residues. The CDR3 spells CASSGRWRRLSLYEQYF. The CDR3 nucleotides are TGTGCCAGCAGTGGAAGGTGGAGGCGGTTAAGCCTCTACGAGCAGTACTTC. The entire variable domain, with the rest obtained from reference TRBV28 and TRBJ2-7, is as follows: DVKVTQSSRYLVKRTGEKVFLECVQDMDHENMFWYRQDPGLGLRLIYFSYDVKMKEKGDIPEGYSVSREKKERFSLILESASTNQTSMYLCASSGRWRRLSLYEQYFGPGTRLTVT.

This clone was counted a few times. The chain carries TRBV5-1 and TRBJ2-7; tentative D call: TRBD2 (5 bases). V was shortened by 4 bases and J by 3 bases, with 11 bases between the two germline ends. The CDR3 length is 13 residues. Per the germline V gene, CDR1 is SGHRS and CDR2 is YFSETQ. The CDR3 region is CASSPSGNYEQYF. DNA for the CDR3: TGCGCCAGCAGCCCGAGCGGTAACTACGAGCAGTACTTC. Supplemented by reference TRBV5-1 and TRBJ2-7, the full variable domain reads KAGVTQTPRYLIKTRGQQVTLSCSPISGHRSVSWYQQTPGQGLQFLFEYFSETQRNKGNFPGRFSGRQFSNSRSEMNVSTLELGDSALYLCASSPSGNYEQYFGPGTRLTVT.

CDR3 in DNA: TGTGCCAGCAGCATATCGGGGGTCGGCGAGCAGTACTTC. Translation: CASSISGVGEQYF. The chain recombines TRBV7-3 with TRBJ2-7, with D tentatively TRBD2 (6 bases). Per the germline V gene, CDR1 is SGHTA and CDR2 is FQGTGA. CDR3 length: 13 residues. V lost 5 bases and J 6 bases, leaving 14 bases between the germline ends.

Remarks on this clone: Its ends do not fully match the called genes, so a read error is possible. Other DNA sequences in this sample translate to the same CDR3. The gene calls are TRBV29-1 and TRBJ2-7; D is possibly TRBD1 (6 bases). The germline V gene has CDR1 SQVTM and CDR2 ANQGSEA. The CDR3 extends over 13 amino acids. As DNA, the CDR3 is TGCAGCGTTGAAGCGGGCAGGGGTTACGAGCAATACTTC. It codes for CSVEAGRGYEQYF.

CDR3 nucleotide sequence: TGTGCCAGCAGTTACGGTCCTAACTCCTACGAGCAGTACTTC. The encoded protein is CASSYGPNSYEQYF. This chain connects TRBV6-5 to TRBJ2-7, with D uncertain. The V end was cut by 2 bases, the J end by 0 bases, with 8 bases between. CDR1 is MNHEY, CDR2 SVGAGI, per germline. The length of the CDR3 is 14 residues.

The V gene is TRBV6-5, the J gene TRBJ2-3; D uncertain. Trimming pared 6 bases from V and 1 base from J, leaving 8 bases between. This CDR3 is 13 amino acids long. The germline V gene encodes CDR1 MNHEY and CDR2 SVGAGI. The CDR3 loop is CASRPPGTDTQYF. The DNA for the CDR3 is TGTGCCAGCAGACCCCCGGGCACAGATACGCAGTATTTT.

V gene TRBV7-3 combines with J gene TRBJ2-3, with 11 nucleotides matching TRBD2. Germline V gene data show CDR1 as SGHTA and CDR2 as FQGTGA. The CDR3 covers 15 residues. V lost 4 bases to trimming and J lost 6 bases; unmatched junction nucleotides: 6. The CDR3 here is CASSSTSGALDTQYF. As DNA, the CDR3 is TGTGCCAGCAGCTCGACTAGCGGGGCCCTCGATACGCAGTATTTT.

V gene TRBV2 combines with J gene TRBJ2-2; D is undetermined. CDR3 length: 13 residues. Per germline, CDR1 SNHLY and CDR2 FYNNEI. With 4 bases removed from V and 4 bases from J, the gap between germline ends came to 7 bases. CDR3 loop: CASSGVLTGELFF. The CDR3 DNA sequence: TGTGCCAGCAGTGGTGTCCTCACCGGGGAGCTGTTTTTT.

The rearrangement links TRBV14 to TRBJ1-5; D is uncertain. Looked up from germline, CDR1 is SGHDN and CDR2 is FVKESK. The length of the CDR3 is 12 residues. The V gene lost 4 bases and the J gene lost 6 bases, with 7 bases spanning the gap. The DNA of the CDR3 is TGTGCCAGCAGCCCTTCGGGTCAGCCCCAGCATTTT. This translates into CASSPSGQPQHF.

The rearrangement uses TRBV11-2 and TRBJ2-7, with D hard to call. With 4 bases removed from V and 2 bases from J, the gap between germline ends came to 15 bases. Germline values: CDR1 SGHAT, CDR2 FQNNGV. CDR3 length: 15 residues. CDR3 DNA: TGTGCCAGCAGCTCCCTGGCCTCGCCCCCCTACGAGCAGTACTTC. Translating it yields CASSSLASPPYEQYF. The whole variable domain, filled in from reference TRBV11-2 and TRBJ2-7, reads EAGVAQSPRYKIIEKRQSVAFWCNPISGHATLYWYQQILGQGPKLLIQFQNNGVVDDSQLPKDRFSAERLKGVDSTLKIQPAKLEDSAVYLCASSSLASPPYEQYFGPGTRLTVT.

Notes on this clone: A read error may produce the germline difference seen at one junction end. The rearrangement links TRBV2 to TRBJ2-1; perhaps TRBD2 as D (5 bases). The CDR3 consists of 13 residues. CDR1 and CDR2 (germline): SNHLY, FYNNEI. The CDR3 reads CANSFARDNEQFF. The CDR3, as DNA: TGTGCCAACAGTTTCGCGCGGGACAATGAGCAGTTCTTC.

CDR3 amino acids: CAISGTGGVGGYTF. CDR3 DNA: TGTGCCATCAGTGGAACGGGGGGGGTCGGAGGCTACACCTTC. The chain joins TRBV10-3 to TRBJ1-2; weak D call: TRBD1 (5 bases). Trimming cost V 4 bases and J 8 bases, with 17 bases left between them. CDR3 length: 14 amino acids. The germline gives CDR1 ENHRY, CDR2 SYGVKD.